The entry that follows covers one T cell receptor (beta chain) sequence. This study enrolled people aged about 18 to 95 from 24 US geographic areas. The data derive from a study of blood T cell repertoires in COVID-19. Study as a whole: COVID-19 samples, acute and convalescent, were from the United States, Italy and Spain. PBMCs, B-cell-depleted T cells, or T cells provided the cDNA or gDNA that made up the material.

Original processing notes: Amplification of reference gene primers provided the estimated nucleated cell counts. Here immunoSEQ multiplex PCR was the method, and the copy in TCRdb shows in-frame clones only, minus some. The V and J calls and the clone size are those of that table, but D and trimming were determined from the DNA. The table shows about 220,000 clones, with 75% to 90% occurring only once. Germline CDR1 reads SNHLY; CDR2 reads FYNNEI. CDR3 length: 18 amino acids. Trimming at V came to 5 bases and at J to 8 bases, leaving 21 bases not matched to a gene. This receptor was identified in a woman between 18 and 29 years old in a cohort exposed to, infected with or recovered from COVID-19 (not recorded which). The sequenced material came from PBMCs or T cells enriched from blood (not recorded which). The chain uses TRBV2 and TRBJ1-2, with 9 bases lining up with TRBD1. The CDR3 DNA sequence: TGTGCCAGCAGTCGGGCACCGGGACAGGGAGTTTTTTTCGGGGGCTACACCTTC. Translating it yields CASSRAPGQGVFFGGYTF.